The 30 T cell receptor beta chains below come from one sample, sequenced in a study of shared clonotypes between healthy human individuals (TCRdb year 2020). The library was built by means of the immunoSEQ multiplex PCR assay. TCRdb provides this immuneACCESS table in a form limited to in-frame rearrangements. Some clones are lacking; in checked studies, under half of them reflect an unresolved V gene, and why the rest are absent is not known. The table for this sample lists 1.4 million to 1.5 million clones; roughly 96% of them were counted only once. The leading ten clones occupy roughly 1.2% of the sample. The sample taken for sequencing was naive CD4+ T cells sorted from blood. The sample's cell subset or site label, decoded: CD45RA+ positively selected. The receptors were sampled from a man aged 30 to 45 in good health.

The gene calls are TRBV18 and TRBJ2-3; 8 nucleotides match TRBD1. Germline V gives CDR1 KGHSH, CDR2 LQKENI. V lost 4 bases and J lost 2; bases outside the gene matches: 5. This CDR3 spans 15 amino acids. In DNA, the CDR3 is TGTGCCAGCTCACAGACAGGGGTCCCCACAGATACGCAGTATTTT. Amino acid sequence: CASSQTGVPTDTQYF. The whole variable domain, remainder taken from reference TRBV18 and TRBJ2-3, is NAGVMQNPRHLVRRRGQEARLRCSPMKGHSHVYWYRQLPEEGLKFMVYLQKENIIDESGMPKERFSAEFPKEGPSILRIQQVVRGDSAAYFCASSQTGVPTDTQYFGPGTRLTVL.

CDR3: CASSLTTGATEAFF. The CDR3, as DNA: TGCGCCAGCAGCTTAACGACAGGGGCCACTGAAGCTTTCTTT. The rearrangement links TRBV5-1 to TRBJ1-1; 8 bases line up with TRBD1. Trimming at V came to 2 bases and at J to 4 bases, leaving 4 bases not matched to a gene. The germline gives CDR1 SGHRS, CDR2 YFSETQ. CDR3 size: 14 residues.

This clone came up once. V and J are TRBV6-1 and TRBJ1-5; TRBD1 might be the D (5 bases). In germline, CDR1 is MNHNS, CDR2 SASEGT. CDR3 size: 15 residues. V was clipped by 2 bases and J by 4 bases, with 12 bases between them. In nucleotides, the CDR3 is TGTGCCAGCAGTGAATATCGACAGCAAAATCAGCCCCAGCATTTT. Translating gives CASSEYRQQNQPQHF.

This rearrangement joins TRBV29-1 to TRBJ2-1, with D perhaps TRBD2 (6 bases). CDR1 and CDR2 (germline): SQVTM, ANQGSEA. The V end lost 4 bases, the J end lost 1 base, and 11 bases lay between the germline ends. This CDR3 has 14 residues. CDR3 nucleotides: TGCAGCGTTGGGTACGGGAGTTCCTACAATGAGCAGTTCTTC. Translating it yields CSVGYGSSYNEQFF.

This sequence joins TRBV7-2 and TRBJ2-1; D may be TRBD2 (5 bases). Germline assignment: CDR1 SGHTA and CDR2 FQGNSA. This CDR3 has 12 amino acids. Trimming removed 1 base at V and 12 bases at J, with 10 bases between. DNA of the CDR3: TGTGCCAGCAGCTTAGTCACAGCGGTGCAGTTCTTC. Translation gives CASSLVTAVQFF.

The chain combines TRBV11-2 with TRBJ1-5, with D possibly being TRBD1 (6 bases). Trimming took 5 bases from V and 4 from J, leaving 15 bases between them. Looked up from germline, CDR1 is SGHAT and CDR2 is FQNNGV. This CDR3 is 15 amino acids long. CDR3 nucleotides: TGTGCCAGCAGCGAAATCAGGGGAGAAAATCAGCCCCAGCATTTT. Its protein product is CASSEIRGENQPQHF.

The CDR3 DNA reads as TGTGCCAGCAGGCGGGGGGCCGGGGAGCTGTTTTTT. It yields the protein CASRRGAGELFF. The chain uses TRBV5-6 and TRBJ2-2; 8 bases are shared with TRBD2. The junction had 0 bases not matched to a gene; V was cut back by 5 bases and J by 6 bases. Germline V gene data show CDR1 as SGHDT and CDR2 as YYEEEE. This CDR3 contains 12 residues.

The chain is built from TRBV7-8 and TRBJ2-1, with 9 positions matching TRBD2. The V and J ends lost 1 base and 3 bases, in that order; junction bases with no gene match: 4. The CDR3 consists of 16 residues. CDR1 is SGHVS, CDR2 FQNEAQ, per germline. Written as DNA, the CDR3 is TGTGCCAGCAGCTTAGAGGCGGGAGGGATCTACAATGAGCAGTTCTTC. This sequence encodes CASSLEAGGIYNEQFF.

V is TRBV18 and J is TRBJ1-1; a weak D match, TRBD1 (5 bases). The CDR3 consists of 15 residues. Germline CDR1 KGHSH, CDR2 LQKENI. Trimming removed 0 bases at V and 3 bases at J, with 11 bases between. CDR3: CASSPPGVGDTEAFF. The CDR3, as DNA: TGTGCCAGCTCACCACCGGGGGTGGGGGACACTGAAGCTTTCTTT.

CDR3 sequence reads: CASSLARDPNEKLFF. CDR3 DNA sequence: TGCGCCAGCAGCTTGGCCAGGGACCCAAATGAAAAACTGTTTTTT. The chain joins TRBV5-1 to TRBJ1-4, with D maybe TRBD1 (5 bases). Looked up from germline, CDR1 is SGHRS and CDR2 is YFSETQ. This CDR3 region has 15 residues. The germline V and J ends were trimmed by 0 bases and 5 bases, with 11 bases remaining between them.

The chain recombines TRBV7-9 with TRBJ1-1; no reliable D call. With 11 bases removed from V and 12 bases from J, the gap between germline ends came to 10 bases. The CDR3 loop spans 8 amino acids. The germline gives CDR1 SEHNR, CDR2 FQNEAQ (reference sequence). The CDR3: CALGGSFF. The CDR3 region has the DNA TGTGCCCTCGGAGGGTCTTTCTTT.

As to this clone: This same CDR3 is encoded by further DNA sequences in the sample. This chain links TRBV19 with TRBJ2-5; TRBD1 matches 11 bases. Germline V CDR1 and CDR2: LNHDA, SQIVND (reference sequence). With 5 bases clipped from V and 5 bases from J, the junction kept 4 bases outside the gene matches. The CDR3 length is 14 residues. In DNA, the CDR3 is TGTGCCAGTAGTGCCGGGACAGGGGGTGAGACCCAGTACTTC. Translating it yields CASSAGTGGETQYF.

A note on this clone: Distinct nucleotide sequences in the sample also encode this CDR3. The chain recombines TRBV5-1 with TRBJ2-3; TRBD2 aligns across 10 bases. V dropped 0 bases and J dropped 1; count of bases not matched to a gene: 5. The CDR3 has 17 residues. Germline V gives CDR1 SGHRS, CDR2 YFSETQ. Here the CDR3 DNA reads TGCGCCAGCAGCTTGGGCCTAGCGGGAGTCGGCACAGATACGCAGTATTTT. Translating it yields CASSLGLAGVGTDTQYF.

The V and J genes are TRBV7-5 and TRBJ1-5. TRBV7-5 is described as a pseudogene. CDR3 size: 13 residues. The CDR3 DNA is TGTGCCAGAAGCTTAGGGGGCGGGGATACCCAGCATTTT. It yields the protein CARSLGGGDTQHF.

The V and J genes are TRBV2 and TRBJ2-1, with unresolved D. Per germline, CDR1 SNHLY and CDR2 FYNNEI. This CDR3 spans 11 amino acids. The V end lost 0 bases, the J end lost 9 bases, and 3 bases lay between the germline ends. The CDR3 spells CASSEAGEQFF. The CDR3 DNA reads TGTGCCAGCAGTGAAGCAGGTGAGCAGTTCTTC.

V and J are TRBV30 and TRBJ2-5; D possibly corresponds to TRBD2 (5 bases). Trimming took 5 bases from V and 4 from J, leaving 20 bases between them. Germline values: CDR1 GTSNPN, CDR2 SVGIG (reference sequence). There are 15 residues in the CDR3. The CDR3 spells CAWAEDWASRETQYF. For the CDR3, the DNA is TGTGCCTGGGCGGAGGATTGGGCTAGTCGAGAGACCCAGTACTTC.

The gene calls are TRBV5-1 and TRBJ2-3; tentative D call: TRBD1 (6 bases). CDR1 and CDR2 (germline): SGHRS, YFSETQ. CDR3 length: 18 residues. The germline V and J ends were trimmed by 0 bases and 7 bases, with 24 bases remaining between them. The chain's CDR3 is CASSLGSAGDTLQNTQYF. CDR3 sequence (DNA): TGCGCCAGCAGCTTGGGATCGGCTGGGGACACACTTCAGAATACGCAGTATTTT.

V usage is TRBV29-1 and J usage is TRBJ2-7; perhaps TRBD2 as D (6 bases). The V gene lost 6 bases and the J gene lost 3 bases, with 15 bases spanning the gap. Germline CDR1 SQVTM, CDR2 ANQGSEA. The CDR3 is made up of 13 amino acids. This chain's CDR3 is CSVLSGTLYEQYF. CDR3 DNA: TGCAGCGTACTATCCGGGACTCTCTACGAGCAGTACTTC.

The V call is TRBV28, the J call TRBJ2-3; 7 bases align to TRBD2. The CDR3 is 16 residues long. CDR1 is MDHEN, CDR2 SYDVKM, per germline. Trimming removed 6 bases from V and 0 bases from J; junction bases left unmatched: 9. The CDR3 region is CASSQLAPASTDTQYF. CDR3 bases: TGTGCCAGCAGCCAACTAGCGCCTGCGAGCACAGATACGCAGTATTTT.

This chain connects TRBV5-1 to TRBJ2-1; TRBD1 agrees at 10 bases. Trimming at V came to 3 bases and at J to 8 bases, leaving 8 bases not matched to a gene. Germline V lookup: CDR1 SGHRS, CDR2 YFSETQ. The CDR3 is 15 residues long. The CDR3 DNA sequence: TGCGCCAGCAGCTCCCCCCGGACAGGGGGGGATGAGCAGTTCTTC. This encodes CASSSPRTGGDEQFF.

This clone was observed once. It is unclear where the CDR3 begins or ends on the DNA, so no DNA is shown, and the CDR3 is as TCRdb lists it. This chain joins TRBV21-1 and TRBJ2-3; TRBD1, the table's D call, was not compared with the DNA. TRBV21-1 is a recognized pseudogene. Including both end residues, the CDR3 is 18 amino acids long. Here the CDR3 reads CASSKKRQDRVAIGTQYF.

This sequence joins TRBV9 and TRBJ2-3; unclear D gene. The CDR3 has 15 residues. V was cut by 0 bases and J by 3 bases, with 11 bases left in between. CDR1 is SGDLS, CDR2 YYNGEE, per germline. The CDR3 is CASSVVGQETDTQYF. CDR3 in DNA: TGTGCCAGCAGCGTAGTCGGGCAGGAGACAGATACGCAGTATTTT. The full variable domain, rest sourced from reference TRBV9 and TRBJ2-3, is DSGVTQTPKHLITATGQRVTLRCSPRSGDLSVYWYQQSLDQGLQFLIQYYNGEERAKGNILERFSAQQFPDLHSELNLSSLELGDSALYFCASSVVGQETDTQYFGPGTRLTVL.

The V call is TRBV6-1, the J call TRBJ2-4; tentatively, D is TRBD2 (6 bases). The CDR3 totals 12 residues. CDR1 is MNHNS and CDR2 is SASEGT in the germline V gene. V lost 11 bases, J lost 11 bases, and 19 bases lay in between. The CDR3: CAGGWNRLVQYF. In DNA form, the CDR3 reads TGTGCCGGGGGGTGGAATCGACTGGTTCAGTACTTC.

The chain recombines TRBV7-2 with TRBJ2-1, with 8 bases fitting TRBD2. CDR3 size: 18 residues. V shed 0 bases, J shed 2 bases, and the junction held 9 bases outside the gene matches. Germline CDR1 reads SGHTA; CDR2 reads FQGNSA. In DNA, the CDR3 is TGTGCCAGCAGCTTAGCTGTGCTAGCGGGTGGGACCTACAATGAGCAGTTCTTC. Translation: CASSLAVLAGGTYNEQFF.

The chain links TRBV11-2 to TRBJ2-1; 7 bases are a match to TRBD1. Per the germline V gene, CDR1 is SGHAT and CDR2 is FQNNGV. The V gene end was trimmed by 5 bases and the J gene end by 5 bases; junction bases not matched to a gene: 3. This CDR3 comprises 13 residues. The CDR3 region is CASSQGQNNEQFF. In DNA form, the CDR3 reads TGTGCCAGCAGCCAGGGACAGAACAATGAGCAGTTCTTC.

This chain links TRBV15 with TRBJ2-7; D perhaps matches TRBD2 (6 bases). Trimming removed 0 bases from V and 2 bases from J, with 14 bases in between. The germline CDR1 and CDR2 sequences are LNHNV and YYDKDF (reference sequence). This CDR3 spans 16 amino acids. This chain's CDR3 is CATSREEGRFAYEQYF. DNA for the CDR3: TGTGCCACCAGCAGAGAGGAGGGACGGTTTGCCTACGAGCAGTACTTC. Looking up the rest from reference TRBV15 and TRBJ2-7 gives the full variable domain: DAMVIQNPRYQVTQFGKPVTLSCSQTLNHNVMYWYQQKSSQAPKLLFHYYDKDFNNEADTPDNFQSRRPNTSFCFLDIRSPGLGDTAMYLCATSREEGRFAYEQYFGPGTRLTVT.

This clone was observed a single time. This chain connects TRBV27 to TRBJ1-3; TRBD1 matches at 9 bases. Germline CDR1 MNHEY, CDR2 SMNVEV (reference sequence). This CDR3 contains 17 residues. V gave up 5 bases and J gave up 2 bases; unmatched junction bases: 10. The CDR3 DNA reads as TGTGCCAGCAGTCCCAAGACGACAGGGGGTACTGGAAACACCATATATTTT. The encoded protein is CASSPKTTGGTGNTIYF.

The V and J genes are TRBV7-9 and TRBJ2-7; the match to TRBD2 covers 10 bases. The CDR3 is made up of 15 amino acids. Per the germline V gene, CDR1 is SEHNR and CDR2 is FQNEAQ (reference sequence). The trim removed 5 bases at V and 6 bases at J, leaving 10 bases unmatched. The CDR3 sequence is CASSVSGRAPLEQYF. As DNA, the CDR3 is TGTGCCAGCAGCGTGAGCGGGAGGGCCCCCCTCGAGCAGTACTTC. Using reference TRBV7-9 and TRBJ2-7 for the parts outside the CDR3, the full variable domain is DTGVSQNPRHKITKRGQNVTFRCDPISEHNRLYWYRQTLGQGPEFLTYFQNEAQLEKSRLLSDRFSAERPKGSFSTLEIQRTEQGDSAMYLCASSVSGRAPLEQYFGPGTRLTVT.

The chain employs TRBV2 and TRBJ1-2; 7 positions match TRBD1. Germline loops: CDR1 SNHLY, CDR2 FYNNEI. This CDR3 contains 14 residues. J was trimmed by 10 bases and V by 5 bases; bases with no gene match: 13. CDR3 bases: TGTGCCAGCAGTTCTTTGGGGGGACAGCGTCACTACACCTTC. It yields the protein CASSSLGGQRHYTF.

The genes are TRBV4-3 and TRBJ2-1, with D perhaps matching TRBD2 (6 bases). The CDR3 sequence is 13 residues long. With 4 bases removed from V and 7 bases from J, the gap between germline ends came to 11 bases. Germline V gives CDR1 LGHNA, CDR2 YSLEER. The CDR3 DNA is TGCGCCAGCAGCCCCGAGGCGGGGAATGAGCAGTTCTTC. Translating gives CASSPEAGNEQFF.